Below, one TCR beta chain is given with its context. Its cognate antigen is unknown. TCRdb reprocessed the RT-PCR reads with MiXCR, giving one entry per CDR3 protein. Counted here are 30,000 to 40,000 distinct CDR3 sequences, about 63% occurring once; the ten biggest clones make up about 4.6%. The data were obtained in a study of yellow fever vaccine responses in identical twins. V trimming: 4 bases; J trimming: 3 bases; junction bases outside the gene matches: 4. This CDR3 contains 14 residues. CDR1 and CDR2 (germline): SGHNT, YENEEA. Findings and limits, study-wide: Vaccine T cell responses of twins reportedly seemed partly convergent and partly personalized.

The sequences come from T cells from blood (PBMCs), unsorted or a sorted subset (not recorded which), collected before or after yellow fever vaccination (not recorded which). This clonotype originated in a woman in her late teens or twenties who received the yellow fever vaccine. This rearrangement joins TRBV11-3 to TRBJ2-7; 9 bases line up with TRBD2. The CDR3 loop reads CASSSQTSGYEQYF. CDR3 DNA sequence: TGTGCCAGCAGCTCTCAGACTAGCGGCTACGAGCAGTACTTC.